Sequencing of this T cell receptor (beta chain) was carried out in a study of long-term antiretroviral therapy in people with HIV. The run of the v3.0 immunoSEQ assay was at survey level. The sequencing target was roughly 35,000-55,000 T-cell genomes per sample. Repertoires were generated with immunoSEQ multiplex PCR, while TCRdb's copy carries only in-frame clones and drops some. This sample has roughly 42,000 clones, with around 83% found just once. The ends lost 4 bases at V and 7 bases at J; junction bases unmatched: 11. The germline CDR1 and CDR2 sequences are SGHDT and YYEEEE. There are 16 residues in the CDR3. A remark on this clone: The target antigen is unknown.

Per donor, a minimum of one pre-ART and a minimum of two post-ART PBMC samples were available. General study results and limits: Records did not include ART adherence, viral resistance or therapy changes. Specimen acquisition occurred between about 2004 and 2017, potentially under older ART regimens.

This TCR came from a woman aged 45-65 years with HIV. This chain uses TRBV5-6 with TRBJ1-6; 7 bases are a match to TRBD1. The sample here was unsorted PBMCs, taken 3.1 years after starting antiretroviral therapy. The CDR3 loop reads CASSPTGTFGNSPLHF. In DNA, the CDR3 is TGTGCCAGCAGCCCGACAGGGACTTTTGGAAATTCACCCCTCCACTTT.